This T cell receptor (beta chain) was retrieved from a study of blood T cell dynamics during melanoma immunotherapy. The overall study: Patients with metastatic melanoma got pembrolizumab or nivolumab-ipilimumab as first-line care.

The study, taken as a whole, reports: Clones driving repertoire changes may be melanoma-specific or general immune activation.

Profiling relied on immunoSEQ multiplex PCR, and the TCRdb table lists in-frame clones only, not all of them. The repertoire holds a few thousand clones, with 97% as singletons. Points on this clone: Antigen unknown.

Time point specified: pre-treatment baseline. Trimming removed 3 bases from V and 1 base from J, with 9 bases in between. CDR1 and CDR2 (germline): KGHSY, FQNENV. The CDR3 extends over 14 amino acids. The material was effector memory CD8+ T cells from blood, obtained from a patient treated with checkpoint blockade. The TCR was taken from a human donor with melanoma. The chain has TRBV16 and TRBJ2-5, with D perhaps being TRBD1 or TRBD2 (5 bases each). CDR3 sequence reads: CASSQGEIQETQYF. The DNA of the CDR3 is TGTGCCAGCAGCCAGGGGGAGATCCAAGAGACCCAGTACTTC.